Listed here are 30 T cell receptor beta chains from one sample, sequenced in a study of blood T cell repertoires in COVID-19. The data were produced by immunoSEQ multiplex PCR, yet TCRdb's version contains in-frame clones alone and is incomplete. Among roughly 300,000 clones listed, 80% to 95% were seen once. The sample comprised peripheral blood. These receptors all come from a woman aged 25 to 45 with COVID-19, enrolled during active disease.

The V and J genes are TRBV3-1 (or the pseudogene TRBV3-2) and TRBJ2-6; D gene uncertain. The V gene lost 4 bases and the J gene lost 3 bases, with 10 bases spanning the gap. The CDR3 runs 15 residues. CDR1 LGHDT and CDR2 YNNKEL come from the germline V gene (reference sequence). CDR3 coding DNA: TGTGCCAGCAGCCCCAGTCGTGGTGGGGCCAACGTCCTGACTTTC. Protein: CASSPSRGGANVLTF.

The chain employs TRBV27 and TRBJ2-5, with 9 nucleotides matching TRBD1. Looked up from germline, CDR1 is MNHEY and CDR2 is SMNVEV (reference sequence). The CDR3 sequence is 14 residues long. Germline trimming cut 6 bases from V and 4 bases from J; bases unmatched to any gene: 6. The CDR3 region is CASRYRGRPETQYF. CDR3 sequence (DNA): TGTGCCAGCAGGTACAGGGGGCGCCCAGAGACCCAGTACTTC.

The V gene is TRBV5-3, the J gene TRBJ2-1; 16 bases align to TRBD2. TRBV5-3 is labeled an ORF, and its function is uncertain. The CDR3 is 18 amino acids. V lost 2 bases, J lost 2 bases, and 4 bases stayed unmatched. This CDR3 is CARSFGGTSGRAYNEQFF. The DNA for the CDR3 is TGTGCCAGAAGCTTTGGGGGGACTAGCGGGAGGGCCTACAATGAGCAGTTCTTC.

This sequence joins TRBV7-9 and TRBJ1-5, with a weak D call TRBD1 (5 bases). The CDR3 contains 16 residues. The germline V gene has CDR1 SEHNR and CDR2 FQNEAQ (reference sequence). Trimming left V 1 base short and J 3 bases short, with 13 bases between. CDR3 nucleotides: TGTGCCAGCAGCTTAGATCGCGGACACTTCAATCAGCCCCAGCATTTT. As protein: CASSLDRGHFNQPQHF.

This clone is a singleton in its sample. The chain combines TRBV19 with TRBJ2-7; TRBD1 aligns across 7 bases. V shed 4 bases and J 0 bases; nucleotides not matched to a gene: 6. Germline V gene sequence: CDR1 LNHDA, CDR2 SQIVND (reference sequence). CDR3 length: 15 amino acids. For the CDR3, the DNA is TGTGCCAGTAGTACCTTGACAGGGTCCTCCTACGAGCAGTACTTC. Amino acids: CASSTLTGSSYEQYF.

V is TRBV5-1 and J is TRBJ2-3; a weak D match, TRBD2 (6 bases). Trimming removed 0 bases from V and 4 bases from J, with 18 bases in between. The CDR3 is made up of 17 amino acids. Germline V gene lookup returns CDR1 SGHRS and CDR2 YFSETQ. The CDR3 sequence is CASSLAGRILAADTQYF. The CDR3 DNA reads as TGCGCCAGCAGCTTGGCCGGACGGATACTAGCTGCAGATACGCAGTATTTT.

Written as DNA, the CDR3 is TGTGCCAGCAGCGTAGCGACTAGCGGGAGGTCCGAGACCCAGTACTTC. This gives the protein CASSVATSGRSETQYF. The genes are TRBV9 and TRBJ2-5; 13 bases are a match to TRBD2. With 0 bases clipped from V and 5 bases from J, the junction kept 4 bases outside the gene matches. Germline V gene lookup returns CDR1 SGDLS and CDR2 YYNGEE. CDR3 size: 16 residues.

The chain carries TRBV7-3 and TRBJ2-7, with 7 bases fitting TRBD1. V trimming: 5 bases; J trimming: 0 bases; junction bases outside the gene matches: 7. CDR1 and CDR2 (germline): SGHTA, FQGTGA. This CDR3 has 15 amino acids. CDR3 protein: CASSPGQISSYEQYF. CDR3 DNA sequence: TGTGCCAGCAGCCCGGGACAGATCAGCTCCTACGAGCAGTACTTC.

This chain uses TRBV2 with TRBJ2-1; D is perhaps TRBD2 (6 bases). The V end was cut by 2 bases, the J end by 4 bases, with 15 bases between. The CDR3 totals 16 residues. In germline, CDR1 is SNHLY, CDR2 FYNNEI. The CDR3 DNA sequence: TGTGCCAGCAGTGAACAGGGATTAGCGGCTTACAATGAGCAGTTCTTC. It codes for CASSEQGLAAYNEQFF. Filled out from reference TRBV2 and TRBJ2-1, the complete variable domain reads EPEVTQTPSHQVTQMGQEVILRCVPISNHLYFYWYRQILGQKVEFLVSFYNNEISEKSEIFDDQFSVERPDGSNFTLKIRSTKLEDSAMYFCASSEQGLAAYNEQFFGPGTRLTVL.

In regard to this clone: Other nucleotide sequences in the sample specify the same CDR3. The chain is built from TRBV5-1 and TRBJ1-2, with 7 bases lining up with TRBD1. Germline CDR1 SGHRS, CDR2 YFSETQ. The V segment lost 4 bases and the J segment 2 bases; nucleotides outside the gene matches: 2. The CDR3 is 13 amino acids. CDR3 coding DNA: TGCGCCAGCAGCGGGACAGCCAACTATGGCTACACCTTC. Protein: CASSGTANYGYTF.

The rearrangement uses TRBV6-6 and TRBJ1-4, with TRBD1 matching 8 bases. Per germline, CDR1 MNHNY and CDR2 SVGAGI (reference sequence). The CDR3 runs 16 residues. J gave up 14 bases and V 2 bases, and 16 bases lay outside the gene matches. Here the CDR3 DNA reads TGTGCCAGCAGTTACGGAAATACAGGGGGAGCGGCTAGGCTGTTTTTT. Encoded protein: CASSYGNTGGAARLFF.

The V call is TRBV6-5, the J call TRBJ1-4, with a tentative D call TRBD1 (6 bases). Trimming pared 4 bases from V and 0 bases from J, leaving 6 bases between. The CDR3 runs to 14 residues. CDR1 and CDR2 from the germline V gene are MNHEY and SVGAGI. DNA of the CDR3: TGTGCCAGCAGTTGGACAGCAACTAATGAAAAACTGTTTTTT. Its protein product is CASSWTATNEKLFF.

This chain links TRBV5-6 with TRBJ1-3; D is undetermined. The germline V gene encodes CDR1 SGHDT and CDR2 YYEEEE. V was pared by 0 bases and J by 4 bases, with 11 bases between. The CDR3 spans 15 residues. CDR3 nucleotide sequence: TGTGCCAGCAGCTTGGGCTCGCTTGAGGGAAACACCATATATTTT. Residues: CASSLGSLEGNTIYF. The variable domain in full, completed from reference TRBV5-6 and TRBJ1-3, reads DAGVTQSPTHLIKTRGQQVTLRCSPKSGHDTVSWYQQALGQGPQFIFQYYEEEERQRGNFPDRFSGHQFPNYSSELNVNALLLGDSALYLCASSLGSLEGNTIYFGEGSWLTVV.

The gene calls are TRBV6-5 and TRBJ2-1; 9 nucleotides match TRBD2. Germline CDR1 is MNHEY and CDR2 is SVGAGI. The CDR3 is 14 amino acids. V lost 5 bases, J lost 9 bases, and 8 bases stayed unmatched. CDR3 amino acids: CASSRSSGRGEQFF. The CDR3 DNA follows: TGTGCCAGCAGTCGTAGTAGCGGGAGAGGTGAGCAGTTCTTC.

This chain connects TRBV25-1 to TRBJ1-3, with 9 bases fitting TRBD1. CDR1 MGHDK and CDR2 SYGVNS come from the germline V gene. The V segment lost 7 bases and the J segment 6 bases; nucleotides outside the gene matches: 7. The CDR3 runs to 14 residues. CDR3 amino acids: CASTPGTGLNTIYF. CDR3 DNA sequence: TGTGCCAGCACCCCTGGGACAGGGTTAAACACCATATATTTT.

The CDR3 region is CASSYSRASSPLHF. In DNA, the CDR3 is TGTGCCAGCAGTTACTCGAGGGCAAGTTCACCCCTCCACTTT. V and J are TRBV6-6 and TRBJ1-6; D remains ambiguous. V shed 0 bases and J shed 9 bases, with 9 bases lying between them. This CDR3 comprises 14 residues. CDR1 and CDR2 (germline): MNHNY, SVGAGI (reference sequence).

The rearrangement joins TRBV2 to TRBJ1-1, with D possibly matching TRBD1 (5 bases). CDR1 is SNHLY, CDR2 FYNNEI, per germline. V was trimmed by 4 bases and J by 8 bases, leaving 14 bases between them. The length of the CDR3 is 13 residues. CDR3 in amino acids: CASSASGRREAFF. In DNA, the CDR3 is TGTGCCAGCAGTGCATCAGGGAGGAGAGAAGCTTTCTTT.

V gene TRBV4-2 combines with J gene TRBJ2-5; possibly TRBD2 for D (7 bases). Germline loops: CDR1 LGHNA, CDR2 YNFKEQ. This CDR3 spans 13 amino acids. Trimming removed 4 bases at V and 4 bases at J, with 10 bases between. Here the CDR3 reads CASSRGGGETQYF. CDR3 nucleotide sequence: TGTGCCAGCAGCCGGGGAGGGGGAGAGACCCAGTACTTC.

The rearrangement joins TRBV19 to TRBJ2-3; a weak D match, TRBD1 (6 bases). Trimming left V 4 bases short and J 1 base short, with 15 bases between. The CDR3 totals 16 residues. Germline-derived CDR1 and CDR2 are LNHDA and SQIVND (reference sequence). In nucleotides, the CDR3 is TGTGCCAGTAGTACCCTACAGGGACGTCGCACAGATACGCAGTATTTT. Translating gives CASSTLQGRRTDTQYF.

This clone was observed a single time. The CDR3 protein is CASTPSTGLYNSPLHF. In DNA form, the CDR3 reads TGTGCCAGCACTCCATCAACAGGTCTTTATAATTCACCCCTCCACTTT. This chain links TRBV28 with TRBJ1-6; tentative D call: TRBD1 (5 bases). Germline-derived CDR1 and CDR2 are MDHEN and SYDVKM. The CDR3 contains 16 residues. Trimming left V 7 bases short and J 4 bases short, with 17 bases between.

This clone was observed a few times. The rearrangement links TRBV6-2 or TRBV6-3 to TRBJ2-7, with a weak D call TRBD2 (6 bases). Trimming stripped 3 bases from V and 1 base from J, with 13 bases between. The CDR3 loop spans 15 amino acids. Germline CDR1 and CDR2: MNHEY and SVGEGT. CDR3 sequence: CASSYSGTVSYEQYF. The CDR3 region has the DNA TGTGCCAGCAGTTATTCCGGGACTGTGTCCTACGAGCAGTACTTC.

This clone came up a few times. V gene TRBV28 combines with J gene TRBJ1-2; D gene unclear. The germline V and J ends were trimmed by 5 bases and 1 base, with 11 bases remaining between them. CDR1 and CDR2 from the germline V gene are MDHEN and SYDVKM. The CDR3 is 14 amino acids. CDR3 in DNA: TGTGCCAGCAGTCCCCCAGGCAGTAACTATGGCTACACCTTC. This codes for CASSPPGSNYGYTF.

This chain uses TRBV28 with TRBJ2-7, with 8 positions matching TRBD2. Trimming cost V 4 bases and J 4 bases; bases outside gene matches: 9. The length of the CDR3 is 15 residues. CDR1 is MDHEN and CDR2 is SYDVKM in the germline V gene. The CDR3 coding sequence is TGTGCCAGCAGTTCATTAGCGGGGCGACGTTACGAGCAGTACTTC. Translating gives CASSSLAGRRYEQYF.

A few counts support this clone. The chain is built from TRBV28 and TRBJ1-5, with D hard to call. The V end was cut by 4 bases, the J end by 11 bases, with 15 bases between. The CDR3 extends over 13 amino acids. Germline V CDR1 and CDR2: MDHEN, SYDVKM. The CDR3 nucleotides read TGTGCCAGCAGTTCGGGAACAGATTCGGCCCAGCATTTT. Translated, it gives CASSSGTDSAQHF. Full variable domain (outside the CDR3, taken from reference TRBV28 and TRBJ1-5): DVKVTQSSRYLVKRTGEKVFLECVQDMDHENMFWYRQDPGLGLRLIYFSYDVKMKEKGDIPEGYSVSREKKERFSLILESASTNQTSMYLCASSSGTDSAQHFGDGTRLSIL.

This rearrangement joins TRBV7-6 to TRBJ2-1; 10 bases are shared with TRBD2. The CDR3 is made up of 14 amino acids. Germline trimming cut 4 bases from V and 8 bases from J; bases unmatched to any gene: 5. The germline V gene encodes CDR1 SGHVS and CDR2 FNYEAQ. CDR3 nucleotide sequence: TGTGCCAGCAGCTCACTAGCGGGGTTTGATGAGCAGTTCTTC. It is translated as CASSSLAGFDEQFF.

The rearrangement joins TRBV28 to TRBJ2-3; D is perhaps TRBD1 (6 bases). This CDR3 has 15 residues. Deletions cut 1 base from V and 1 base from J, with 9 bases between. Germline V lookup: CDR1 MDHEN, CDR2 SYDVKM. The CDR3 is CASSLLGARTDTQYF. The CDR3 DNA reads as TGTGCCAGCAGTTTATTGGGGGCGCGCACAGATACGCAGTATTTT.

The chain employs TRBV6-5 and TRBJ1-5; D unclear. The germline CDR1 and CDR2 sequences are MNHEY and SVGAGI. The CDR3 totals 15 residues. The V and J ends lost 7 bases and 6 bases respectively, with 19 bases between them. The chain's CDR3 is CASTRGGGIVQPQHF. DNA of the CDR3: TGTGCCAGCACCCGGGGAGGAGGGATAGTTCAGCCCCAGCATTTT.

The CDR3 region has the DNA TGTGCCAGCAGTTTCTCTGGCGGTCGTGGGAGGACCCAGTACTTC. Protein product: CASSFSGGRGRTQYF. J is TRBJ2-5 and V is TRBV28; D possibly corresponds to TRBD2 (5 bases). This CDR3 contains 15 residues. V lost 3 bases to trimming and J lost 7 bases, with 18 bases between them. Germline V gene lookup returns CDR1 MDHEN and CDR2 SYDVKM.

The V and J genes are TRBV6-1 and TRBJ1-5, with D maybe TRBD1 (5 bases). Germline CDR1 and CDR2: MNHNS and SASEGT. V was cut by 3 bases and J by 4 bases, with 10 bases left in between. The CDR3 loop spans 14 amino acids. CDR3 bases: TGTGCCAGCAGTGATGGGGCTGGGAATCAGCCCCAGCATTTT. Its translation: CASSDGAGNQPQHF.

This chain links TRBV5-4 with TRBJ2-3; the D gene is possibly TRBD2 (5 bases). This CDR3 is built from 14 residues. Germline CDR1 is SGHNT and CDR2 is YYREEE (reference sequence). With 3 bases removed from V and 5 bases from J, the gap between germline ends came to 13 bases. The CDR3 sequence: CASSSRTGLDTQYF. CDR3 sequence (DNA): TGTGCCAGCAGCTCCCGGACTGGATTAGATACGCAGTATTTT.